The 21 T cell receptor beta chains below come from one sample, sequenced in a study of cytotoxic CD8 clonotypes in ibrutinib-treated CLL. Generated by immunoSEQ multiplex PCR, the TCRdb table keeps only in-frame clones and is missing some. The sample includes 150,000 to 200,000 clones, roughly 90% seen only once; the top ten take 3% to 3.5%. Sequenced material: PBMCs, taken at disease progression, from a patient treated with ibrutinib. These receptors all come from a human donor with chronic lymphocytic leukemia.

The chain combines TRBV6-4 with TRBJ2-2, with 12 positions matching TRBD2. The V segment lost 4 bases and the J segment 1 base; nucleotides outside the gene matches: 1. The CDR3 consists of 16 residues. The germline gives CDR1 MRHNA, CDR2 SNTAGT. CDR3 DNA sequence: TGTGCCAGCAGTGGGGGACTAGCGGGGAACACCGGGGAGCTGTTTTTT. Translated: CASSGGLAGNTGELFF.

This clone showed up just once. This chain connects TRBV7-2 to TRBJ2-3; D is unresolved. Per the germline V gene, CDR1 is SGHTA and CDR2 is FQGNSA. The CDR3 length is 14 residues. V was trimmed by 3 bases and J by 6 bases, leaving 13 bases between them. The CDR3: CASSLGLVTDTQYF. CDR3 DNA sequence: TGTGCCAGCAGCTTGGGTTTAGTAACTGATACGCAGTATTTT.

The chain uses TRBV9 and TRBJ1-1, with TRBD1 matching over 7 bases. From germline, CDR1 is SGDLS and CDR2 YYNGEE. The CDR3 length is 13 residues. The junction had 5 bases not matched to a gene; V was cut back by 4 bases and J by 5 bases. CDR3 residues: CASSFQGDTEAFF. CDR3 DNA sequence: TGTGCCAGCAGCTTTCAGGGGGATACTGAAGCTTTCTTT.

The chain recombines TRBV28 with TRBJ2-6; D is unclear. The CDR3 consists of 17 residues. CDR1 and CDR2 from the germline V gene are MDHEN and SYDVKM. Trimming removed 5 bases at V and 0 bases at J, with 14 bases between. CDR3 sequence reads: CASSKEKLSSGANVLTF. As DNA, the CDR3 is TGTGCCAGCAGTAAAGAGAAACTAAGCTCTGGGGCCAACGTCCTGACTTTC.

The chain couples TRBV2 to TRBJ2-6; D gene uncertain. The CDR3 length is 15 residues. Germline CDR1 reads SNHLY; CDR2 reads FYNNEI. Deletions cut 4 bases from V and 0 bases from J, with 7 bases between. CDR3 bases: TGTGCCAGCAGTGTAGTCTCCTCTGGGGCCAACGTCCTGACTTTC. Its protein product is CASSVVSSGANVLTF.

This chain links TRBV5-1 with TRBJ1-2, with 8 bases aligning to TRBD1. The CDR3 is 15 residues long. Germline loops: CDR1 SGHRS, CDR2 YFSETQ. V trimming: 4 bases; J trimming: 7 bases; junction bases outside the gene matches: 12. The CDR3 DNA reads TGCGCCAGCAGCGATATAGGGACAGGCCTAGGTGGCTACACCTTC. Translating gives CASSDIGTGLGGYTF. Looking up the rest from reference TRBV5-1 and TRBJ1-2 gives the full variable domain: KAGVTQTPRYLIKTRGQQVTLSCSPISGHRSVSWYQQTPGQGLQFLFEYFSETQRNKGNFPGRFSGRQFSNSRSEMNVSTLELGDSALYLCASSDIGTGLGGYTFGSGTRLTVV.

The chain is built from TRBV7-3 and TRBJ1-1; 7 bases fit TRBD1. The CDR3 is 13 residues long. Per the germline V gene, CDR1 is SGHTA and CDR2 is FQGTGA. V was clipped by 5 bases and J by 1 base; unmatched bases: 1. CDR3 coding DNA: TGTGCCAGCAGCCCAGGGGGGAACACTGAAGCTTTCTTT. Encoded protein: CASSPGGNTEAFF.

This rearrangement joins TRBV6-5 to TRBJ2-7, with 7 bases matching TRBD1. Germline V gene sequence: CDR1 MNHEY, CDR2 SVGAGI. V trimming: 0 bases; J trimming: 2 bases; junction bases outside the gene matches: 4. The length of the CDR3 is 15 residues. CDR3: CASSYSGTATYEQYF. The CDR3 nucleotides are TGTGCCAGCAGTTACTCCGGGACAGCTACCTACGAGCAGTACTTC.

The rearrangement links TRBV9 to TRBJ2-7; D is undetermined. Trimming took off 6 bases at V and 0 bases at J, with 13 bases between the two ends. CDR1 is SGDLS and CDR2 is YYNGEE in the germline V gene. CDR3 length: 14 amino acids. The DNA for the CDR3 is TGTGCCAGCAACACGAATCCCCTCTCCTACGAGCAGTACTTC. It is translated as CASNTNPLSYEQYF.

V usage is TRBV19 and J usage is TRBJ1-1; D unresolved. CDR1 is LNHDA and CDR2 is SQIVND in the germline V gene (reference sequence). The CDR3 is made up of 15 amino acids. The ends were cut back, 6 bases at V and 0 bases at J, with 14 bases in the middle. The DNA for the CDR3 is TGTGCCAGTAGAAACAGCCGATCCATGAACACTGAAGCTTTCTTT. This encodes CASRNSRSMNTEAFF. Full variable domain (remainder filled in from reference TRBV19 and TRBJ1-1): DGGITQSPKYLFRKEGQNVTLSCEQNLNHDAMYWYRQDPGQGLRLIYYSQIVNDFQKGDIAEGYSVSREKKESFPLTVTSAQKNPTAFYLCASRNSRSMNTEAFFGQGTRLTVV.

CDR3 residues: CASSSDNPTWEQYF. Here the CDR3 DNA reads TGCGCCAGTTCCTCGGACAACCCTACGTGGGAGCAGTACTTC. The chain recombines TRBV5-1 with TRBJ2-7; the D gene is possibly TRBD1 (5 bases). The V end lost 8 bases, the J end lost 7 bases, and 22 bases lay between the germline ends. CDR3 length: 14 residues. Germline CDR1 is SGHRS and CDR2 is YFSETQ.

This chain joins TRBV7-2 and TRBJ1-2; tentatively, D is TRBD1 (6 bases). The CDR3 sequence is 12 residues long. Looked up from germline, CDR1 is SGHTA and CDR2 is FQGNSA. Trimming cost V 5 bases and J 8 bases, with 12 bases left between them. Here the CDR3 reads CASSEQGWGYTF. The CDR3 nucleotides read TGTGCCAGCAGCGAACAGGGATGGGGCTACACCTTC.

The chain is built from TRBV6-5 and TRBJ2-2; TRBD1 agrees at 11 bases. CDR1 is MNHEY and CDR2 is SVGAGI in the germline V gene. The length of the CDR3 is 15 residues. With 6 bases clipped from V and 5 bases from J, the junction kept 5 bases outside the gene matches. CDR3 DNA: TGTGCCAGCAGCCGGACAGGGGGCTTGACCGGGGAGCTGTTTTTT. It is translated as CASSRTGGLTGELFF.

The chain carries TRBV7-3 and TRBJ2-2; TRBD1 might be the D (5 bases). Germline V gene sequence: CDR1 SGHTA, CDR2 FQGTGA. V was clipped by 3 bases and J by 4 bases, with 15 bases between them. The CDR3 runs 16 residues. CDR3 sequence reads: CASSLKGPARTGELFF. CDR3 nucleotides: TGTGCCAGCAGCTTGAAGGGGCCTGCGCGCACCGGGGAGCTGTTTTTT.

This chain joins TRBV6-5 and TRBJ2-3; possible D gene TRBD2, 6 bases. Germline CDR1 MNHEY, CDR2 SVGAGI. V lost 9 bases and J lost 1, with 17 bases in between. The CDR3 contains 15 residues. The CDR3 DNA reads as TGTGCCAGTGGAAGTGCGGGACTCGGCACAGATACGCAGTATTTT. Its protein is CASGSAGLGTDTQYF.

The chain has TRBV5-4 and TRBJ2-5; D call uncertain. There are 16 residues in the CDR3. V gave up 5 bases and J gave up 2 bases, with 19 bases separating them. The germline V gene has CDR1 SGHNT and CDR2 YYREEE (reference sequence). The CDR3 DNA is TGTGCCAGCAGTCCCTCGTGGGTCTACCATCAAGAGACCCAGTACTTC. Amino acid sequence: CASSPSWVYHQETQYF.

The CDR3 nucleotides are TGTGCCAGCAGCTTCGGGACAGTCGGCAATCAGCCCCAGCATTTT. This gives the protein CASSFGTVGNQPQHF. V and J are TRBV5-5 and TRBJ1-5; 7 positions agree with TRBD1. This CDR3 is 15 amino acids long. Germline V gene data show CDR1 as SGHKS and CDR2 as YYEKEE (reference sequence). The V gene end was trimmed by 2 bases and the J gene end by 2 bases; junction bases not matched to a gene: 4.

The V call is TRBV7-3, the J call TRBJ2-6; TRBD1 matches 9 bases. The CDR3 runs 21 residues. The junction had 15 bases not matched to a gene; V was cut back by 1 base and J by 2 bases. The germline V gene encodes CDR1 SGHTA and CDR2 FQGTGA. The CDR3 loop is CASSLRPTGDRGNTGANVLTF. CDR3 nucleotides: TGTGCCAGCAGCTTAAGGCCCACCGGAGACAGGGGGAATACTGGGGCCAACGTCCTGACTTTC. Full variable domain (remainder filled in from reference TRBV7-3 and TRBJ2-6): GAGVSQTPSNKVTEKGKYVELRCDPISGHTALYWYRQSLGQGPEFLIYFQGTGAADDSGLPNDRFFAVRPEGSVSTLKIQRTERGDSAVYLCASSLRPTGDRGNTGANVLTFGAGSRLTVL.

This rearrangement joins TRBV7-8 to TRBJ2-4; 8 bases are a match to TRBD1. Germline values: CDR1 SGHVS, CDR2 FQNEAQ. Germline trimming cut 5 bases from V and 9 bases from J; bases unmatched to any gene: 18. The CDR3 runs 17 residues. Here the CDR3 DNA reads TGTGCCAGCAGCCGAGCCGGGACAGGCCCAGGCGGTGGCATTCAGTACTTC. It codes for CASSRAGTGPGGGIQYF.

This clone is a singleton in its sample. V and J are TRBV7-6 and TRBJ2-1; 11 nucleotides agree with TRBD2. V shed 7 bases, J shed 7 bases, and the junction held 9 bases outside the gene matches. The CDR3 is 15 amino acids. The germline gives CDR1 SGHVS, CDR2 FNYEAQ. The CDR3: CASMSGLAGGNEQFF. The CDR3 DNA follows: TGTGCCAGCATGTCTGGACTAGCGGGCGGGAATGAGCAGTTCTTC.

CDR3 DNA sequence: TGTGCCAGTAGTATAAGTCTCGATAGCACAGATACGCAGTATTTT. As protein: CASSISLDSTDTQYF. The V gene is TRBV19, the J gene TRBJ2-3; D remains unclear. The CDR3 runs 15 residues. V was clipped by 2 bases and J by 0 bases, with 9 bases between them. Germline CDR1 reads LNHDA; CDR2 reads SQIVND (reference sequence).